The 14 T cell receptor beta chains in this list originate from one sample, sequenced in a study of blood T cell repertoires in COVID-19. Sequenced by immunoSEQ multiplex PCR; TCRdb stores in-frame clones only, minus some. In the table there are 200,000 to 250,000 clones, approximately 80% of which are singletons. The specimen sequenced was peripheral blood. These receptors all come from a woman in her forties who had recovered from COVID-19.

The chain couples TRBV18 to TRBJ2-2; TRBD2 matches at 9 bases. Germline assignment: CDR1 KGHSH and CDR2 LQKENI. V shed 3 bases and J 3 bases; nucleotides not matched to a gene: 5. The CDR3 totals 16 residues. DNA of the CDR3: TGTGCCAGCTCACCGCTAGCGGGGCGGTACACCGGGGAGCTGTTTTTT. Amino acid sequence: CASSPLAGRYTGELFF.

This rearrangement joins TRBV3-1 (or the pseudogene TRBV3-2) to TRBJ1-2; tentatively, D is TRBD1 (5 bases). Per the germline V gene, CDR1 is LGHDT and CDR2 is YNNKEL (reference sequence). The CDR3 runs 14 residues. The V gene lost 0 bases and the J gene lost 7 bases, with 12 bases spanning the gap. The chain's CDR3 is CASSQDAGGVGYTF. The CDR3 coding sequence is TGTGCCAGCAGCCAAGATGCTGGGGGGGTTGGCTACACCTTC.

The chain joins TRBV6-5 to TRBJ2-5; D is ambiguous. The CDR3 length is 15 residues. Trimming cost V 1 base and J 2 bases, with 11 bases left between them. In germline, CDR1 is MNHEY, CDR2 SVGAGI. CDR3 coding DNA: TGTGCCAGCAGTTACTACGTTGGTCTACAAGAGACCCAGTACTTC. Protein: CASSYYVGLQETQYF.

The V gene is TRBV9, the J gene TRBJ2-1, with 11 positions matching TRBD2. The CDR3 sequence is 14 residues long. The germline V gene has CDR1 SGDLS and CDR2 YYNGEE. Unmatched junction bases numbered 4, after V lost 4 bases and J lost 7 bases. CDR3 nucleotide sequence: TGTGCCAGCAGCAAGGGACTAGCGGAAAATGAGCAGTTCTTC. Protein: CASSKGLAENEQFF.

V gene TRBV10-1 combines with J gene TRBJ2-1; 9 nucleotides line up with TRBD2. This CDR3 has 14 amino acids. Germline CDR1 reads WNHNN; CDR2 reads SYGVQD (reference sequence). V was clipped by 6 bases and J by 9 bases; unmatched bases: 9. CDR3 sequence: CASREGLAGGEQFF. The CDR3 nucleotides read TGCGCCAGCAGGGAGGGACTAGCCGGGGGTGAGCAGTTCTTC.

The chain couples TRBV28 to TRBJ1-6, with a possible D match to TRBD1 (5 bases). V was trimmed by 1 base and J by 10 bases, leaving 11 bases between them. The CDR3 has 14 amino acids. Germline CDR1 is MDHEN and CDR2 is SYDVKM. Here the CDR3 DNA reads TGTGCCAGCAGTTTATTCGCAGGGCGGTCACCCCTCCACTTT. This sequence encodes CASSLFAGRSPLHF.

This clone showed up just once. For the CDR3, the DNA is TGTGCCAGCAGCTTATCTAGCGGGGGCCAAGAGACCCAGTACTTC. It specifies CASSLSSGGQETQYF. The V gene is TRBV11-2, the J gene TRBJ2-5, with 10 bases lining up with TRBD2. V dropped 2 bases and J dropped 1; count of bases not matched to a gene: 1. The CDR3 has 15 residues. The germline gives CDR1 SGHAT, CDR2 FQNNGV.

The chain recombines TRBV9 with TRBJ2-3; tentative D call: TRBD1 (6 bases). This CDR3 has 13 residues. Germline V gives CDR1 SGDLS, CDR2 YYNGEE. Trimming left V 6 bases short and J 4 bases short, with 12 bases between. The DNA of the CDR3 is TGTGCCAGCAACAGGGTGTATGCAGATACGCAGTATTTT. Amino acid sequence: CASNRVYADTQYF.

The J gene is TRBJ2-7, the V gene TRBV29-1, with TRBD2 as a possible D gene (7 bases). The germline CDR1 and CDR2 sequences are SQVTM and ANQGSEA. The CDR3 is 14 amino acids. With 5 bases removed from V and 6 bases from J, the gap between germline ends came to 20 bases. For the CDR3, the DNA is TGCAGCGTTACTATCTTGGGGGGGGCCCTCGAGCAGTACTTC. It codes for CSVTILGGALEQYF.

The V call is TRBV11-2, the J call TRBJ2-2, with D uncertain. The CDR3 consists of 13 residues. Between the trimmed V and J ends, which lost 2 bases and 3 bases, there was a span of 4 bases. The germline V gene encodes CDR1 SGHAT and CDR2 FQNNGV. The CDR3 coding sequence is TGTGCCAGCAGCTTAACGGACACCGGGGAGCTGTTTTTT. Translation: CASSLTDTGELFF.

The chain links TRBV28 to TRBJ1-1; D is unresolved. The length of the CDR3 is 13 residues. Germline values: CDR1 MDHEN, CDR2 SYDVKM. V was clipped by 5 bases and J by 5 bases, with 12 bases between them. In DNA form, the CDR3 reads TGTGCCAGCAGTCCCCGTGAACAGACTGAAGCTTTCTTT. Protein sequence: CASSPREQTEAFF.

The chain joins TRBV21-1 to TRBJ2-7; TRBD1 is the table's D call and was not checked against the DNA. TRBV21-1 is a pseudogene segment. The CDR3 consists of 17 residues. DNA of the CDR3: TGTGCCAGCAGCAAAGTTAGGTTTCGGGACAGGGACTACGAGCAGTACTTC. Translation: CASSKVRFRDRDYEQYF.

This clone was seen a handful of times. The V gene is TRBV5-4, the J gene TRBJ1-2; TRBD1 agrees at 7 bases. This CDR3 is 14 amino acids long. In germline, CDR1 is SGHNT, CDR2 YYREEE (reference sequence). V trimming: 4 bases; J trimming: 7 bases; junction bases outside the gene matches: 10. The CDR3 region is CASSPGQVVSGYTF. CDR3 sequence (DNA): TGTGCCAGCAGCCCCGGACAGGTAGTAAGTGGCTACACCTTC.

The chain combines TRBV5-4 with TRBJ2-2; weak D call: TRBD2 (5 bases). CDR3 length: 15 amino acids. Between the trimmed V and J ends, which lost 6 bases and 4 bases, there was a span of 16 bases. CDR1 SGHNT and CDR2 YYREEE come from the germline V gene (reference sequence). Here the CDR3 reads CASTHLGVTTGELFF. CDR3 DNA sequence: TGTGCCAGCACCCACCTCGGGGTGACCACCGGGGAGCTGTTTTTT.